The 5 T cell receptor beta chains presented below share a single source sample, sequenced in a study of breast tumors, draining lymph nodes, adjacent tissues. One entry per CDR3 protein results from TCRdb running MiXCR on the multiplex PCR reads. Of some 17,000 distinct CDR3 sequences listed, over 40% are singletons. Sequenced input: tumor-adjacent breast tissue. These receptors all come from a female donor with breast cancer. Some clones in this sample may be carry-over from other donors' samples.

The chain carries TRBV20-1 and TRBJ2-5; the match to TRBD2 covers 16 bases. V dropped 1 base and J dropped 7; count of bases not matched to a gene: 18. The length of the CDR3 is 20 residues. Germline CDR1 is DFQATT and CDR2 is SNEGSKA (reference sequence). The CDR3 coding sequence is TGCAGTGCTAGAGTTGCTTTTGGAGGGACTAGCGGGGGGGAAGCCGGGACCCAGTACTTC. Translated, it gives CSARVAFGGTSGGEAGTQYF.

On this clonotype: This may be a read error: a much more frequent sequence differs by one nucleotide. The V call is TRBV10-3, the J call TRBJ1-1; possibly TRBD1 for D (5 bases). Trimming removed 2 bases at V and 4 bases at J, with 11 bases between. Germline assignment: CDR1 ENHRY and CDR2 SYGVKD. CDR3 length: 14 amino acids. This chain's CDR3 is CAISETGTLTEAFF. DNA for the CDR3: TGTGCCATCAGTGAGACCGGGACTCTCACTGAAGCTTTCTTT.

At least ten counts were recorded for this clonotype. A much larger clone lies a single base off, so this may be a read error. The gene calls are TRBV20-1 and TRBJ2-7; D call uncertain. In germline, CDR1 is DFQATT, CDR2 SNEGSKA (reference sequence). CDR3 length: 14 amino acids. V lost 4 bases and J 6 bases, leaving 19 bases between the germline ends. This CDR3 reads CSAMDALKGSEQYF. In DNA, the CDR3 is TGCAGTGCTATGGACGCTTTGAAGGGCTCCGAGCAGTACTTC.

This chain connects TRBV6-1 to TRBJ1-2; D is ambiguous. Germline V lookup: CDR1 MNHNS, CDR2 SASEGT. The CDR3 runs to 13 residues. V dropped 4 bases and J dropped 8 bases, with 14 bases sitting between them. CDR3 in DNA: TGTGCCAGCAGTGTTGGCAGCGTGGCCGGCTACACCTTC. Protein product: CASSVGSVAGYTF.

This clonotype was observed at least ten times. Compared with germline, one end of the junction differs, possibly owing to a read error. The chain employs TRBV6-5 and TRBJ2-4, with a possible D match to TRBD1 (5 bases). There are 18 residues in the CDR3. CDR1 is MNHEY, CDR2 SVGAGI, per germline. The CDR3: CASSHSAVTGLAKNIQYF. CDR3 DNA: TGTGCCAGCAGTCACTCCGCGGTAACAGGTCTAGCCAAAAACATTCAGTACTTC.